One sample yielded the 28 T cell receptor beta chains listed below, sequenced in a study of technical replicates of blood from a few donors. The method was immunoSEQ multiplex PCR; TCRdb's version includes in-frame clones alone and lacks a portion of them. Among roughly 100,000 clones listed, roughly 95% were seen once. Sample: T cells isolated from PBMCs. The receptors were sampled from a human donor in good health.

This chain joins TRBV10-3 and TRBJ1-1, with TRBD1 as a possible D gene (5 bases). Trimming removed 3 bases at V and 1 base at J, with 12 bases between. The CDR3 sequence is 15 residues long. Germline V CDR1 and CDR2: ENHRY, SYGVKD. The CDR3 DNA follows: TGTGCCATCAGTGAATTACAGGCGGCGAACACTGAAGCTTTCTTT. This sequence encodes CAISELQAANTEAFF.

The rearrangement joins TRBV28 to TRBJ2-5; 7 bases agree with TRBD1. Per the germline V gene, CDR1 is MDHEN and CDR2 is SYDVKM. With 3 bases clipped from V and 2 bases from J, the junction kept 3 bases outside the gene matches. The CDR3 loop spans 14 amino acids. CDR3 bases: TGTGCCAGCAGTTTTCTGACAGGGCAAGAGACCCAGTACTTC. Translating gives CASSFLTGQETQYF.

V gene TRBV19 combines with J gene TRBJ2-7; 9 bases line up with TRBD1. Germline trimming cut 6 bases from V and 3 bases from J; bases unmatched to any gene: 6. This CDR3 is 14 amino acids long. Per the germline V gene, CDR1 is LNHDA and CDR2 is SQIVND (reference sequence). The CDR3 nucleotides read TGTGCCAGTAGAGGGACAGGGACGTTCTACGAGCAGTACTTC. Translating gives CASRGTGTFYEQYF.

J is TRBJ1-2 and V is TRBV6-1, with 8 bases lining up with TRBD1. CDR3 length: 17 residues. CDR1 is MNHNS and CDR2 is SASEGT in the germline V gene. V gave up 1 base and J gave up 6 bases; unmatched junction bases: 13. In DNA, the CDR3 is TGTGCCAGCAGTGAAGTTTCGGCAGGGGGCGGAAAGGATGGCTACACCTTC. The encoded protein is CASSEVSAGGGKDGYTF.

The DNA of the CDR3 is TGTGCCAGCAGCAAAGCAGGGATCACAGATACGCAGTATTTT. Translated: CASSKAGITDTQYF. This chain uses TRBV5-6 with TRBJ2-3; the D gene is possibly TRBD1 (5 bases). The CDR3 length is 14 residues. Germline V gene data show CDR1 as SGHDT and CDR2 as YYEEEE. The V gene lost 4 bases and the J gene lost 2 bases, with 11 bases spanning the gap.

The chain carries TRBV6-5 and TRBJ1-4; no clear D gene. V dropped 2 bases and J dropped 7 bases, with 17 bases sitting between them. CDR3 length: 16 residues. Germline V lookup: CDR1 MNHEY, CDR2 SVGAGI. CDR3 sequence reads: CASSYSLGKGGEKLFF. As DNA, the CDR3 is TGTGCCAGCAGTTACAGTTTGGGGAAGGGAGGTGAAAAACTGTTTTTT.

This chain links TRBV7-8 with TRBJ1-2; D is possibly TRBD1 (6 bases). Germline lookup yields CDR1 SGHVS and CDR2 FQNEAQ. Between the trimmed V and J ends, which lost 0 bases and 8 bases, there was a span of 13 bases. This CDR3 is built from 14 residues. This CDR3 is CASSLAEGGGGYTF. CDR3 in DNA: TGTGCCAGCAGCTTAGCTGAAGGGGGAGGGGGCTACACCTTC.

The rearrangement joins TRBV5-8 to TRBJ1-5; D is unresolved. Germline values: CDR1 SGHTS, CDR2 YDEGEE. The CDR3 extends over 15 amino acids. V was pared by 7 bases and J by 2 bases, with 16 bases between. The CDR3 spells CASSLTTSGNQPQHF. As DNA, the CDR3 is TGTGCCAGCTCCCTTACAACATCAGGCAATCAGCCCCAGCATTTT.

The chain recombines TRBV5-1 with TRBJ1-4; D may be TRBD1 (5 bases). V was trimmed by 2 bases and J by 6 bases, leaving 11 bases between them. From germline, CDR1 is SGHRS and CDR2 YFSETQ. The CDR3 sequence is 14 residues long. In DNA form, the CDR3 reads TGCGCCAGCAGCTTCGTGGGACTGGATGAAAAACTGTTTTTT. Amino acids: CASSFVGLDEKLFF.

V gene TRBV10-2 combines with J gene TRBJ1-1; D might be TRBD1 (6 bases). Germline V gene sequence: CDR1 WSHSY, CDR2 SAAADI. This CDR3 is 13 amino acids long. Deletions cut 7 bases from V and 4 bases from J, with 13 bases between. In nucleotides, the CDR3 is TGCGCCAGCACTTGGGACAAGACCACTGAAGCTTTCTTT. It translates to CASTWDKTTEAFF.

This clone was seen only once. The chain employs TRBV30 and TRBJ1-1; D is ambiguous. From germline, CDR1 is GTSNPN and CDR2 SVGIG (reference sequence). V shed 7 bases and J shed 1 base, with 10 bases lying between them. This CDR3 contains 12 residues. CDR3 protein: CALSSKNTEAFF. Here the CDR3 DNA reads TGTGCCTTGTCTAGTAAGAACACTGAAGCTTTCTTT. Together with reference TRBV30 and TRBJ1-1, the CDR3 gives the full variable domain: SQTIHQWPATLVQPVGSPLSLECTVEGTSNPNLYWYRQAAGRGLQLLFYSVGIGQISSEVPQNLSASRPQDRQFILSSKKLLLSDSGFYLCALSSKNTEAFFGQGTRLTVV.

This clone occurred once. The gene calls are TRBV19 and TRBJ2-7, with a possible D match to TRBD2 (5 bases). Germline V lookup: CDR1 LNHDA, CDR2 SQIVND (reference sequence). V lost 7 bases and J 2 bases, leaving 18 bases between the germline ends. The CDR3 totals 15 residues. DNA of the CDR3: TGTGCCAGTAAAGCAAAGGGCGGGTTACCCTACGAGCAGTACTTC. Residues: CASKAKGGLPYEQYF. Full variable domain (rest looked up from reference TRBV19 and TRBJ2-7): DGGITQSPKYLFRKEGQNVTLSCEQNLNHDAMYWYRQDPGQGLRLIYYSQIVNDFQKGDIAEGYSVSREKKESFPLTVTSAQKNPTAFYLCASKAKGGLPYEQYFGPGTRLTVT.

There are a few counts of this clone. The chain links TRBV7-3 to TRBJ1-1; possibly TRBD1 for D (5 bases). The germline V and J ends were trimmed by 5 bases and 1 base, with 14 bases remaining between them. The CDR3 covers 15 residues. The germline V gene encodes CDR1 SGHTA and CDR2 FQGTGA. The CDR3 loop reads CASSQFAQGNTEAFF. The CDR3 region has the DNA TGTGCCAGCAGCCAATTTGCTCAGGGGAACACTGAAGCTTTCTTT. The whole variable domain, filled in from reference TRBV7-3 and TRBJ1-1, reads GAGVSQTPSNKVTEKGKYVELRCDPISGHTALYWYRQSLGQGPEFLIYFQGTGAADDSGLPNDRFFAVRPEGSVSTLKIQRTERGDSAVYLCASSQFAQGNTEAFFGQGTRLTVV.

This clone was recorded once. This sequence joins TRBV6-5 and TRBJ1-5; TRBD1 is a possible D gene (5 bases). V lost 2 bases, J lost 2 bases, and 10 bases lay in between. Germline loops: CDR1 MNHEY, CDR2 SVGAGI. The CDR3 runs to 15 residues. This CDR3 is CASSYRGGGNQPQHF. CDR3 bases: TGTGCCAGCAGTTACAGGGGAGGTGGCAATCAGCCCCAGCATTTT.

The chain carries TRBV5-6 and TRBJ2-3; 10 positions match TRBD2. The CDR3 is made up of 13 amino acids. Per the germline V gene, CDR1 is SGHDT and CDR2 is YYEEEE. With 4 bases clipped from V and 6 bases from J, the junction kept 2 bases outside the gene matches. In nucleotides, the CDR3 is TGTGCCAGCAGCCAGGGACTAGCGGATACGCAGTATTTT. It is translated as CASSQGLADTQYF. The variable domain in full, completed from reference TRBV5-6 and TRBJ2-3, reads DAGVTQSPTHLIKTRGQQVTLRCSPKSGHDTVSWYQQALGQGPQFIFQYYEEEERQRGNFPDRFSGHQFPNYSSELNVNALLLGDSALYLCASSQGLADTQYFGPGTRLTVL.

V is TRBV5-1 and J is TRBJ2-7; D is undetermined. The CDR3 is 12 residues long. V lost 1 base and J lost 4, with 6 bases in between. Germline assignment: CDR1 SGHRS and CDR2 YFSETQ. The CDR3 DNA is TGCGCCAGCAGCTTGTTCAGTTACGAGCAGTACTTC. Encoded protein: CASSLFSYEQYF.

This chain uses TRBV29-1 with TRBJ2-1; TRBD2 agrees at 7 bases. CDR3 length: 14 residues. Germline-derived CDR1 and CDR2 are SQVTM and ANQGSEA. J gave up 4 bases and V 5 bases, and 8 bases lay outside the gene matches. CDR3 sequence (DNA): TGCAGCGTTATCGGGGACTACTATTACAATGAGCAGTTCTTC. It codes for CSVIGDYYYNEQFF.

This chain connects TRBV4-2 to TRBJ2-1; weak D call: TRBD1 (6 bases). The germline gives CDR1 LGHNA, CDR2 YNFKEQ. The V and J ends lost 5 bases and 9 bases respectively, with 23 bases between them. The CDR3 length is 16 residues. The CDR3 region is CASSNPIQGLILEQFF. As DNA, the CDR3 is TGTGCCAGCAGCAACCCGATACAGGGATTGATTCTTGAGCAGTTCTTC.

J is TRBJ1-2 and V is TRBV6-6; D is uncertain. Germline values: CDR1 MNHNY, CDR2 SVGAGI (reference sequence). The germline V and J ends were trimmed by 0 bases and 8 bases, with 13 bases remaining between them. The CDR3 has 14 residues. The DNA for the CDR3 is TGTGCCAGCAGTTACTCTCAGGCTTCGGGGGGCTACACCTTC. Its protein is CASSYSQASGGYTF.

V usage is TRBV5-1 and J usage is TRBJ1-4; TRBD1 matches at 7 bases. Germline V gene lookup returns CDR1 SGHRS and CDR2 YFSETQ. The CDR3 runs 14 residues. Losses at the gene ends were 5 bases for V and 7 bases for J; bases not matched to a gene: 8. The CDR3 reads CASSPDRAGEKLFF. CDR3 DNA sequence: TGCGCCAGCAGTCCCGACAGGGCGGGTGAAAAACTGTTTTTT.

The rearrangement uses TRBV7-9 and TRBJ2-3, with TRBD1 matching 8 bases. V was pared by 5 bases and J by 1 base, with 11 bases of the junction left unmatched. From germline, CDR1 is SEHNR and CDR2 FQNEAQ (reference sequence). The CDR3 is 17 residues long. The CDR3 DNA is TGTGCCAGCAGCCTTAGACCTGGGACAGGAGGCACAGATACGCAGTATTTT. This encodes CASSLRPGTGGTDTQYF.

For this clone: A read error may produce the germline difference seen at one junction end. The CDR3 reads CATGLAGADF. In DNA form, the CDR3 reads TGTGCCACGGGACTAGCGGGGGCCGACTTC. V usage is TRBV6-1 and J usage is TRBJ2-7; 14 nucleotides line up with TRBD2. This CDR3 comprises 10 residues. Per germline, CDR1 MNHNS and CDR2 SASEGT.

CDR3 loop: CASSYSWGPRAEAFF. Here the CDR3 DNA reads TGTGCCAGCAGTTACTCGTGGGGCCCCAGGGCTGAAGCTTTCTTT. The rearrangement links TRBV6-5 to TRBJ1-1; possibly TRBD1 for D (5 bases). Trimming cost V 0 bases and J 6 bases, with 14 bases left between them. This CDR3 comprises 15 residues. Germline assignment: CDR1 MNHEY and CDR2 SVGAGI.

The V call is TRBV7-2, the J call TRBJ2-7; perhaps TRBD2 as D (6 bases). Germline V lookup: CDR1 SGHTA, CDR2 FQGNSA. This CDR3 is 17 amino acids long. V dropped 5 bases and J dropped 1 base, with 21 bases sitting between them. The CDR3 is CASSPRLVGGISYEQYF. CDR3 DNA sequence: TGTGCCAGCAGCCCCCGGTTGGTAGGCGGGATATCCTACGAGCAGTACTTC.

This rearrangement joins TRBV14 to TRBJ2-5; 7 nucleotides agree with TRBD2. Germline CDR1 and CDR2: SGHDN and FVKESK. Trimming at V came to 2 bases and at J to 3 bases, leaving 3 bases not matched to a gene. This CDR3 comprises 14 residues. Here the CDR3 DNA reads TGTGCCAGCAGCCAATCAGCGGGGAAAGAGACCCAGTACTTC. It translates to CASSQSAGKETQYF.

As DNA, the CDR3 is TGTGCCAGCAGTTTATCGAGACAGGGCTACGAGCAGTACTTC. Its translation: CASSLSRQGYEQYF. The chain has TRBV27 and TRBJ2-7; TRBD1 aligns across 7 bases. The CDR3 runs to 14 residues. Germline CDR1 MNHEY, CDR2 SMNVEV (reference sequence). V lost 0 bases to trimming and J lost 3 bases; unmatched junction nucleotides: 2.

The chain combines TRBV20-1 with TRBJ2-3; D is ambiguous. The V end lost 0 bases, the J end lost 5 bases, and 3 bases lay between the germline ends. Looked up from germline, CDR1 is DFQATT and CDR2 is SNEGSKA (reference sequence). The CDR3 runs 11 residues. The CDR3 protein is CSARDRDTQYF. CDR3 nucleotide sequence: TGCAGTGCTAGAGATCGAGATACGCAGTATTTT.

V usage is TRBV28 and J usage is TRBJ1-4; D uncertain. The CDR3 contains 17 residues. The germline V gene has CDR1 MDHEN and CDR2 SYDVKM. Trimming removed 3 bases at V and 7 bases at J, with 21 bases between. CDR3 protein: CASSLDKPGISGEKLFF. CDR3 DNA: TGTGCCAGCAGTTTGGATAAGCCGGGTATCTCGGGTGAAAAACTGTTTTTT.